This T cell receptor beta chain was documented in a study of OX40 agonist ivuxolimab in advanced cancers. Study context: At doses from 0.01 to 10 mg/kg, patients were given intravenous ivuxolimab every 2 weeks.

TCRdb's copy holds only in-frame clones and misses some; the assay was immunoSEQ multiplex PCR. The sample carries some 45,000 clones, around 91% recorded once. Looked up from germline, CDR1 is MDHEN and CDR2 is SYDVKM. The CDR3 sequence is 15 residues long. The trim removed 4 bases at V and 4 bases at J, leaving 9 bases unmatched. This material consisted of CD4+ or CD8+ T cells sorted from blood, taken in a trial of the OX40 agonist ivuxolimab. The receptor comes from an adult with an advanced solid tumor such as melanoma, head and neck, liver or kidney cancer. This rearrangement joins TRBV28 to TRBJ1-2; the match to TRBD1 covers 7 bases. In nucleotides, the CDR3 is TGTGCCAGCAGTTCTCAGGACAGGACGGGCTATGGCTACACCTTC. Protein product: CASSSQDRTGYGYTF.